This TCR beta chain emerged from a study of Ad26.COV2.S vaccination and SARS-CoV-2 variants. Turning to the study itself: The donor participated in the COV1001 trial, in its Ad26.COV2.S arm. Study-level results: Once vaccination had occurred, spike-specific CD8+ and CD4+ T cell responses reportedly showed substantial breadth.

Remarks on this clone: Its antigen remains unknown. The sample carries other DNA sequences with the same CDR3.

The CDR3 consists of 15 residues. J was trimmed by 7 bases and V by 5 bases; bases with no gene match: 6. Per germline, CDR1 SEHNR and CDR2 FQNEAQ (reference sequence). Regarding treatment: 15 to 20 received Ad26.COV2.S at low or high dose, single or two shots; about five received placebo; per-sample allocation not given. The investigators took samples on day 63 after the first vaccine or placebo injection. SARS-CoV-2 spike from the Wuhan strain was encoded by the vaccine, an Ad26 vector. The table came from immunoSEQ multiplex PCR; TCRdb's copy has only in-frame clones and leaves some out. The sample shows fewer than 500,000 clones, around 90% of them seen only once.

The material was peripheral blood, obtained in a trial of Ad26.COV2.S vaccine versus placebo. This chain links TRBV7-9 with TRBJ1-6; TRBD1 matches 9 bases. The source of this sequence is a person aged 18-65 years who received the Ad26.COV2.S COVID-19 vaccine or a placebo. DNA of the CDR3: TGTGCCAGCAGCCCGGACAGGGGCAGAAATTCACCCCTCCACTTT. It encodes CASSPDRGRNSPLHF.